Given below is one T cell receptor (beta chain) in context. This sample stems from a study of blood T cell repertoires in COVID-19. As for the study in general: Sample material is recorded as cDNA or gDNA derived from T cells, B-cell-depleted T cells, or PBMCs.

TCRdb's table, derived via immunoSEQ multiplex PCR, lists solely in-frame clones and lacks some. Of 150,000 or so clones listed, 75% to 80% are singletons. This CDR3 spans 16 amino acids. Germline trimming cut 0 bases from V and 1 base from J; bases unmatched to any gene: 5. Germline V CDR1 and CDR2: SGDLS, YYNGEE. V and J are TRBV9 and TRBJ1-2; the match to TRBD1 covers 8 bases. The sequence came from a woman in her 50s who had recovered from COVID-19. The sample consisted of PBMCs or T cells enriched from blood (not recorded which). CDR3 residues: CASSVGGDRNNYGYTF. In DNA, the CDR3 is TGTGCCAGCAGCGTAGGGGGGGACAGGAATAACTATGGCTACACCTTC.